This paragraph reports one T cell receptor (beta chain). Germline V lookup: CDR1 SGHNT, CDR2 YENEEA. CDR3 length: 14 residues. J gave up 5 bases and V 5 bases, and 5 bases lay outside the gene matches. This entry belongs to a study of neurological immune-mediated disorders. Time point: longitudinal time-point 3. MiXCR, run by TCRdb on the 5' RACE reads, gives a single entry per CDR3 protein. The sample records about 99,000 distinct CDR3 sequences, roughly 10% being singletons. This TCR derives from a female donor with HTLV-1-associated myelopathy (HAM/TSP). Sequencing was carried out using PBMCs. V usage is TRBV11-3 and J usage is TRBJ2-1; 8 bases are a match to TRBD1. The DNA of the CDR3 is TGTGCCAGCAGCCCAGGGGGCGTCAACAATGAGCAGTTCTTC. Its translation: CASSPGGVNNEQFF.